The next 11 T cell receptor beta chains were all read from a single sample in a study of T cell repertoires in cytomegalovirus infection. The antigens for these receptors are not known. Each CDR3 protein gets one entry after TCRdb re-called the reads with MiXCR. The sample lists 25,000 to 35,000 distinct CDR3 sequences, under 20% occurring once. The sample consisted of CD8+ T cells from cultured PBMCs, taken from culture after CMV antigen stimulation. These receptors came from a human donor in good health (CMV status not recorded). Some clones in this sample may be carry-over from other donors' samples.

This chain joins TRBV27 and TRBJ2-4, with D tentatively TRBD1 (5 bases). Germline V gene sequence: CDR1 MNHEY, CDR2 SMNVEV (reference sequence). This CDR3 is built from 16 residues. The ends were cut back, 3 bases at V and 0 bases at J, with 12 bases in the middle. The DNA for the CDR3 is TGTGCCAGCAGTTTTGTGACAGCTCTAGCCAAAAACATTCAGTACTTC. Translation: CASSFVTALAKNIQYF.

This rearrangement joins TRBV25-1 to TRBJ1-3, with TRBD1 as a possible D gene (6 bases). The CDR3 covers 14 residues. The germline CDR1 and CDR2 sequences are MGHDK and SYGVNS. V gave up 3 bases and J gave up 8 bases, with 14 bases separating them. CDR3 DNA: TGTGCCAGCAGTGACAAGGGGGGTATAGACACCATATATTTT. Translation gives CASSDKGGIDTIYF.

This clonotype turned up a few times. V gene TRBV6-2 or TRBV6-3 combines with J gene TRBJ2-1; D ambiguous. Germline assignment: CDR1 MNHEY and CDR2 SVGEGT. With 0 bases removed from V and 7 bases from J, the gap between germline ends came to 7 bases. The CDR3 contains 13 residues. The CDR3 is CASSYSNVNEQFF. The DNA of the CDR3 is TGTGCCAGCAGTTACTCGAATGTGAATGAGCAGTTCTTC.

The chain couples TRBV7-2 to TRBJ2-1; 7 nucleotides align to TRBD2. From germline, CDR1 is SGHTA and CDR2 FQGNSA. CDR3 size: 15 residues. With 3 bases clipped from V and 5 bases from J, the junction kept 7 bases outside the gene matches. The DNA of the CDR3 is TGTGCCAGCAGCTTGTGGACTAGGGGCCACAATGAGCAGTTCTTC. This translates into CASSLWTRGHNEQFF.

J is TRBJ2-7 and V is TRBV28; unclear D gene. Trimming cost V 1 base and J 2 bases, with 12 bases left between them. In germline, CDR1 is MDHEN, CDR2 SYDVKM. CDR3 size: 15 residues. CDR3 in DNA: TGTGCCAGCAGTTTATCGTGGACGTTTACCTACGAGCAGTACTTC. Translation gives CASSLSWTFTYEQYF. Using reference TRBV28 and TRBJ2-7 for the parts outside the CDR3, the full variable domain is DVKVTQSSRYLVKRTGEKVFLECVQDMDHENMFWYRQDPGLGLRLIYFSYDVKMKEKGDIPEGYSVSREKKERFSLILESASTNQTSMYLCASSLSWTFTYEQYFGPGTRLTVT.

The genes are TRBV15 and TRBJ2-7; 10 bases map to TRBD1. Germline CDR1 is LNHNV and CDR2 is YYDKDF (reference sequence). The V gene end was trimmed by 6 bases and the J gene end by 3 bases; junction bases not matched to a gene: 2. There are 13 residues in the CDR3. The CDR3: CATRGDRGYEQYF. The CDR3 region has the DNA TGTGCCACCAGAGGGGACAGGGGCTACGAGCAGTACTTC.

This clonotype was seen more than once but under ten times. V and J are TRBV9 and TRBJ2-1; no firm D call. The ends were cut back, 0 bases at V and 0 bases at J, with 7 bases in the middle. Germline V CDR1 and CDR2: SGDLS, YYNGEE. The CDR3 has 15 amino acids. CDR3 loop: CASSVEQSSYNEQFF. The CDR3 DNA sequence: TGTGCCAGCAGCGTAGAACAAAGCTCCTACAATGAGCAGTTCTTC. Drawing the rest from reference TRBV9 and TRBJ2-1, the complete variable domain is DSGVTQTPKHLITATGQRVTLRCSPRSGDLSVYWYQQSLDQGLQFLIQYYNGEERAKGNILERFSAQQFPDLHSELNLSSLELGDSALYFCASSVEQSSYNEQFFGPGTRLTVL.

The rearrangement uses TRBV19 and TRBJ2-3; the D gene is possibly TRBD1 (5 bases). The CDR3 consists of 12 residues. CDR1 is LNHDA and CDR2 is SQIVND in the germline V gene (reference sequence). V was clipped by 3 bases and J by 6 bases, with 7 bases between them. This chain's CDR3 is CASSISGDTQYF. Here the CDR3 DNA reads TGTGCCAGTAGTATTTCAGGGGATACGCAGTATTTT.

This clonotype was seen a few times. The rearrangement links TRBV7-2 to TRBJ1-4; D call uncertain. This CDR3 contains 14 residues. Germline V gene lookup returns CDR1 SGHTA and CDR2 FQGNSA. V dropped 4 bases and J dropped 7 bases, with 13 bases sitting between them. In nucleotides, the CDR3 is TGTGCCAGCAGCTCCGTGGGAAGGGTTGAAAAACTGTTTTTT. Translating it yields CASSSVGRVEKLFF.

The CDR3 bases are TGTGCCAGCAGCATGTCGACAAGCTCCTACGAGCAGTACTTC. Amino acid sequence: CASSMSTSSYEQYF. The rearrangement uses TRBV5-6 and TRBJ2-7; D unclear. The V and J ends lost 4 bases and 0 bases respectively, with 11 bases between them. Germline V gene sequence: CDR1 SGHDT, CDR2 YYEEEE. This CDR3 is 14 amino acids long. Full variable domain (outside the CDR3, taken from reference TRBV5-6 and TRBJ2-7): DAGVTQSPTHLIKTRGQQVTLRCSPKSGHDTVSWYQQALGQGPQFIFQYYEEEERQRGNFPDRFSGHQFPNYSSELNVNALLLGDSALYLCASSMSTSSYEQYFGPGTRLTVT.

This clonotype came up many times. The chain has TRBV6-2 or TRBV6-3 and TRBJ2-1; D possibly matches TRBD1 or TRBD2 (5 bases each). The CDR3 is made up of 14 amino acids. In germline, CDR1 is MNHEY, CDR2 SVGEGT. V gave up 5 bases and J gave up 4 bases, with 12 bases separating them. The CDR3 sequence: CASSPGTNYNEQFF. CDR3 DNA sequence: TGTGCCAGCAGTCCCGGGACGAATTACAATGAGCAGTTCTTC.